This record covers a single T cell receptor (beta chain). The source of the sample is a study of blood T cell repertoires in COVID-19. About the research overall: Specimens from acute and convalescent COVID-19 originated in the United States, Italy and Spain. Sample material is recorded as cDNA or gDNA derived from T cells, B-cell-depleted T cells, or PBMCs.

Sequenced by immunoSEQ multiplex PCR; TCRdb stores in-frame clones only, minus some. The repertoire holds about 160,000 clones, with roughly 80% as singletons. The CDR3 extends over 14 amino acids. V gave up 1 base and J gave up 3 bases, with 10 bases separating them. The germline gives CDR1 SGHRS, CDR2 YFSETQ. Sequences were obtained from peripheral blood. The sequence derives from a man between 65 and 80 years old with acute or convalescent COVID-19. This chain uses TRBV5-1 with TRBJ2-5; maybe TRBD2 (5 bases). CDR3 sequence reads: CASSLLEGEETQYF. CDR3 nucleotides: TGCGCCAGCAGCTTGCTAGAGGGTGAAGAGACCCAGTACTTC.